The following is a T cell receptor (beta chain) sequence with its context. Starting material for each TCR library was about 3,500 ng of total RNA. TCRdb derives one entry per CDR3 protein from the 5' RACE reads, leaving out DNA. The sample table sets out under 350,000 distinct CDR3 sequences. Germline CDR1 reads SGHTA; CDR2 reads FQGNSA. This CDR3 spans 17 amino acids. This record comes from a study of monozygotic twins with inflammatory bowel disease. Sequenced sample: blood. V is TRBV7-2 and J is TRBJ2-7; no DNA is available, so the TRBD2 call from TCRdb remains unchecked. The sequence was collected from a human donor with ulcerative colitis or Crohn's disease, or a healthy co-twin of an affected twin (not recorded which). This CDR3 is CASSLEHSGVLPYEQYF.